What follows describes a single T cell receptor beta chain. Unique molecular identifiers were used in preparing the TCRbeta library. TCRdb analysed the PCR reads with MiXCR anew, one entry per CDR3 protein. The sample includes some 500,000 distinct CDR3 sequences, about 17% of them seen just once. The data belong to a study of T-cell reconstitution after alpha-beta-depleted transplantation in children. The CDR3 loop spans 16 amino acids. Unmatched junction bases numbered 10, after V lost 7 bases and J lost 7 bases. Germline CDR1 and CDR2: SGHVS and FNYEAQ. This receptor was identified in a human donor who donated a stem cell graft to a child with acute lymphoblastic leukemia. Sample: PBMCs from the stem cell graft donor, taken from the stem cell graft. The chain carries TRBV7-6 and TRBJ2-1; 13 bases match TRBD2. The CDR3 DNA reads as TGTGCCAGCACCTCCCAACTAGCGGGAGGGCCGAATGAGCAGTTCTTC. Amino acids: CASTSQLAGGPNEQFF.